The 12 T cell receptor beta chains reported below all come from one sample, sequenced in a study of CD4+ T cells in melanoma. Sequencing was performed with immunoSEQ multiplex PCR; in TCRdb, only in-frame clones are kept and a portion is missing. Of roughly 140,000 clones in the sample, about 90% are singletons; the top ten hold roughly 1.4%. The receptors stem from a human donor with melanoma.

This clone was observed a single time. V usage is TRBV7-9 and J usage is TRBJ2-5; perhaps TRBD2 as D (6 bases). CDR1 is SEHNR, CDR2 FQNEAQ, per germline (reference sequence). V lost 4 bases and J 0 bases, leaving 18 bases between the germline ends. CDR3 length: 17 residues. The chain's CDR3 is CASSSNRGLGYQETQYF. The CDR3 nucleotides are TGTGCCAGCAGCTCCAACCGGGGACTTGGGTACCAAGAGACCCAGTACTTC.

This chain connects TRBV2 to TRBJ1-2; 9 nucleotides align to TRBD1. V lost 6 bases, J lost 3 bases, and 8 bases stayed unmatched. This CDR3 comprises 15 residues. Germline V gene sequence: CDR1 SNHLY, CDR2 FYNNEI. CDR3 DNA: TGTGCCAGCAGGAGGGGGGGACAGGGAGACTATGGCTACACCTTC. Translating gives CASRRGGQGDYGYTF.

The rearrangement uses TRBV6-5 and TRBJ2-3, with 8 nucleotides matching TRBD1. The ends lost 7 bases at V and 4 bases at J; junction bases unmatched: 7. The CDR3 has 14 residues. Looked up from germline, CDR1 is MNHEY and CDR2 is SVGAGI. The CDR3 sequence is CASTRTGSSDTQYF. CDR3 sequence (DNA): TGTGCCAGCACCCGGACAGGGAGTTCAGATACGCAGTATTTT.

CDR3 DNA sequence: TGCAGCGTTAAGGGACAGGGTTTTGGAAACACCATATATTTT. Protein sequence: CSVKGQGFGNTIYF. The rearrangement uses TRBV29-1 and TRBJ1-3; 9 bases are a match to TRBD1. V lost 5 bases and J lost 3; bases outside the gene matches: 5. The germline CDR1 and CDR2 sequences are SQVTM and ANQGSEA. CDR3 length equals 14 residues. The full variable domain, its missing parts supplied by reference TRBV29-1 and TRBJ1-3, is SAVISQKPSRDICQRGTSLTIQCQVDSQVTMMFWYRQQPGQSLTLIATANQGSEATYESGFVIDKFPISRPNLTFSTLTVSNMSPEDSSIYLCSVKGQGFGNTIYFGEGSWLTVV.

The J gene is TRBJ2-2, the V gene TRBV19; 8 positions agree with TRBD1. V gave up 6 bases and J gave up 6 bases; unmatched junction bases: 6. The germline gives CDR1 LNHDA, CDR2 SQIVND (reference sequence). This CDR3 has 14 residues. CDR3 sequence reads: CASRGRQGPGELFF. In DNA form, the CDR3 reads TGTGCCAGTAGGGGAAGACAGGGGCCCGGGGAGCTGTTTTTT.

In this sample, this clone turned up once. The chain couples TRBV6-5 to TRBJ1-1; the match to TRBD1 covers 9 bases. The CDR3 loop spans 14 amino acids. Germline V lookup: CDR1 MNHEY, CDR2 SVGAGI. Losses at the gene ends were 5 bases for V and 12 bases for J; bases not matched to a gene: 13. CDR3 DNA sequence: TGTGCCAGCAGTGTGGGACCGGGACAGGGTACAACTTTCTTT. It specifies CASSVGPGQGTTFF.

A single count supports this clone. J is TRBJ1-2 and V is TRBV4-1; TRBD1 matches 8 bases. This CDR3 spans 17 amino acids. Losses at the gene ends were 2 bases for V and 4 bases for J; bases not matched to a gene: 12. In germline, CDR1 is MGHRA, CDR2 YSYEKL. Here the CDR3 DNA reads TGCGCCAGCAGCCAACCCCTGCGCTCAGGGGGCGGCTATGGCTACACCTTC. This codes for CASSQPLRSGGGYGYTF.

The chain combines TRBV2 with TRBJ1-4; TRBD1 matches at 9 bases. The CDR3 is 14 residues long. Germline-derived CDR1 and CDR2 are SNHLY and FYNNEI. Trimming took 6 bases from V and 8 from J; bases not matched to a gene: 7. The CDR3 bases are TGTGCCAGCAGGAAGGGACAGGGAGAGGAAAAACTGTTTTTT. Residues: CASRKGQGEEKLFF.

This clone was counted a few times. This rearrangement joins TRBV18 to TRBJ2-1; D ambiguous. Germline V gives CDR1 KGHSH, CDR2 LQKENI. CDR3 length: 12 amino acids. Deletions cut 6 bases from V and 9 bases from J, with 12 bases between. This chain's CDR3 is CASSPTLGEQFF. CDR3 sequence (DNA): TGTGCCAGCTCTCCTACATTGGGTGAGCAGTTCTTC.

This clone was observed a handful of times. Without the conserved terminal phenylalanine or tryptophan, this CDR3 likely stems from a read error. Because the CDR3's place on the DNA is in doubt, the DNA is left out and the CDR3 is given as listed by TCRdb. V usage is TRBV29-1 and J usage is TRBJ1-1; the table names TRBD1, a call not compared with the DNA. CDR1 is SQVTM, CDR2 ANQGSEA, per germline. Both ends counted, the CDR3 spans 11 residues. The CDR3 spells CSFLWGTKPFG.

The V and J genes are TRBV19 and TRBJ1-1; D is unclear. The CDR3 spans 13 residues. The germline gives CDR1 LNHDA, CDR2 SQIVND (reference sequence). Trimming removed 5 bases at V and 1 base at J, with 8 bases between. As DNA, the CDR3 is TGTGCCAGTAGTTGGCAGTGGAACACTGAAGCTTTCTTT. Protein product: CASSWQWNTEAFF.

This chain uses TRBV19 with TRBJ1-5; TRBD1 might be the D (6 bases). V was cut by 2 bases and J by 5 bases, with 7 bases left in between. Looked up from germline, CDR1 is LNHDA and CDR2 is SQIVND (reference sequence). The CDR3 sequence is 13 residues long. The CDR3 region is CASSIRGDQPQHF. The CDR3 nucleotides read TGTGCCAGTAGTATAAGGGGGGATCAGCCCCAGCATTTT.